The clone carrying this TCR beta chain was counted only a few times. Its antigen remains unidentified. Amplified material comprised TCR beta CDR3 regions derived from RNA transcripts. Amplification began with first-round RT-PCR using HTBI primers, then second-round multiplex PCR was performed. MiXCR, applied by TCRdb to the multiplex PCR reads, yields one record per CDR3 protein. The sample holds around 520,000 distinct CDR3 sequences, under 45% seen once. This specimen belongs to a study of Graves' ophthalmopathy and Graves' hyperthyroidism. Notes on the study in general: Distinction of ophthalmopathy from stable hyperthyroidism by a 13-signature model reached roughly 85% sensitivity and 75% to 83% specificity.

Germline-derived CDR1 and CDR2 are SGHVS and FQNEAQ. The CDR3 is made up of 17 amino acids. V was clipped by 8 bases and J by 4 bases, with 26 bases between them. The chain uses TRBV7-8 and TRBJ1-2, with D maybe TRBD1 (5 bases). The sequenced sample consisted of peripheral blood or thyroid tissue (not recorded which). The TCR sequence derives from an adult man with Graves' hyperthyroidism. For the CDR3, the DNA is TGTGCCAGCCTCTTATGGGGACTGGGTTCATCGAGCTATGGCTACACCTTC. Translation gives CASLLWGLGSSSYGYTF.